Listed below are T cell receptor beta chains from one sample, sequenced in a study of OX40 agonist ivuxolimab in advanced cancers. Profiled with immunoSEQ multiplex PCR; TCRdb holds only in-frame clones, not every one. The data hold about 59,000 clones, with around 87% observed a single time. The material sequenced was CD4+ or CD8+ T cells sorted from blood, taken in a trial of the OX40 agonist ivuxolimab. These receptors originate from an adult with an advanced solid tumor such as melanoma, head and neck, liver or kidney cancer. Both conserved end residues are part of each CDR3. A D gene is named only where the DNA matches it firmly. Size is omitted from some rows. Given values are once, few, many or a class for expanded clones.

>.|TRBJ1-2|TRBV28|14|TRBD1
TGTGCCAGCAGTCCGGACAGGGCAAACTATGGCTACACCTTC
CASSPDRANYGYTF
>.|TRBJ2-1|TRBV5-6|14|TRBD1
TGTGCCAGCAGCTCAAGACAGGGGTACAATGAGCAGTTCTTC
CASSSRQGYNEQFF
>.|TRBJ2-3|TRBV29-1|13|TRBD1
TGCAGCGTCATGGGACAGGGGCCAGATACGCAGTATTTT
CSVMGQGPDTQYF
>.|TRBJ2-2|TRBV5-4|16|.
TGTGCCAGCAGCTGGTTGGCGGGGGCTGGGACCGGGGAGCTGTTTTTT
CASSWLAGAGTGELFF
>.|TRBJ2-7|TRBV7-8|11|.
TGTGCCAGCAGCACAGGGTTCGAGCAGTACTTC
CASSTGFEQYF
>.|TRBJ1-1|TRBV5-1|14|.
TGCGCCAGCAGCCTACAGGGTTCGAACACTGAAGCTTTCTTT
CASSLQGSNTEAFF
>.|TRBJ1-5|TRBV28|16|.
TGTGCCAGCAGTTTCAAAACCTGGGGAGCGGGGCAGCCCCAGCATTTT
CASSFKTWGAGQPQHF
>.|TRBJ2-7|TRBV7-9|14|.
TGTGCCAGCAGCTTAGTATCCCAGGGCCACGAGCAGTACTTC
CASSLVSQGHEQYF
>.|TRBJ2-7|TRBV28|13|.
TGTGCCAGCAGAGGGGTCGGCCCCTACGAGCAGTACTTC
CASRGVGPYEQYF
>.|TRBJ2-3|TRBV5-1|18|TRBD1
TGCGCCAGCAGCTTGGCGGTTTACTCGGACAGGGGCACAGATACGCAGTATTTT
CASSLAVYSDRGTDTQYF
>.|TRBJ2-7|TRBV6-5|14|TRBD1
TGTGCCAGCAGACGCGGACAGGTCAGCCACGAGCAGTACTTC
CASRRGQVSHEQYF
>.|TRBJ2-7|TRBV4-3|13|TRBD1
TGCGCCAGCAGCCGGACAGGGGCCGACGAGCAGTACTTC
CASSRTGADEQYF
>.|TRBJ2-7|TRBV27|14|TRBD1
TGTGCCAGCGGACGATCGGGACAGACCTACGAGCAGTACTTC
CASGRSGQTYEQYF
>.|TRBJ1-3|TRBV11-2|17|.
TGTGCCAGCAGCTTAGACGGGGCAGGATTCTCTGGAAACACCATATATTTT
CASSLDGAGFSGNTIYF
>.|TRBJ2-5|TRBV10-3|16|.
TGTGCCATCAGTGAGTCCGCTACTAACACGCTGGGGACCCAGTACTTC
CAISESATNTLGTQYF
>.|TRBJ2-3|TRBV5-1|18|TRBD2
TGCGCCAGCAGCTCCCTGTCTAGCGGGAGGGCTAGCACAGATACGCAGTATTTT
CASSSLSSGRASTDTQYF
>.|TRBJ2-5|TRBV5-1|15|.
TGCGCCAGCAGCACCGGGTACGGGAACCAAGAGACCCAGTACTTC
CASSTGYGNQETQYF
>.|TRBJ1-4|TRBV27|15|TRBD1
TGTGCCAGCAGATCTCCCGGGACAGGGGTTGAAAAACTGTTTTTT
CASRSPGTGVEKLFF
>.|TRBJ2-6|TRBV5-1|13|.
TGCGCCAGCAGCCCCGGCGGGGCCAACGTCCTGACTTTC
CASSPGGANVLTF
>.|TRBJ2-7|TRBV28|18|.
TGTGCCAGCAAATTGAGGTCGGGAACATACAGGGCCCCCTACGAGCAGTACTTC
CASKLRSGTYRAPYEQYF
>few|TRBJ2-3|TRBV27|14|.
TGTGCCAGCAGTTTACTAGCGATCCCAGATACGCAGTATTTT
CASSLLAIPDTQYF
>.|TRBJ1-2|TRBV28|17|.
TGTGCCAGCAGTAGGCCCAGGGATGTTGGGGCTAACTATGGCTACACCTTC
CASSRPRDVGANYGYTF
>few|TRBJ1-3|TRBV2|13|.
TGTGCCAGCTGGAAAGGATCTGGAAACACCATATATTTT
CASWKGSGNTIYF
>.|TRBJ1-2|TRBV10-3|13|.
TGTGCCATCAGTGAGACAGGGAGCTATGGCTACACCTTC
CAISETGSYGYTF
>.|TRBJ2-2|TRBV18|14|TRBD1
TGTGCCAGCTCACCGCAGGGGGCAACCGGGGAGCTGTTTTTT
CASSPQGATGELFF
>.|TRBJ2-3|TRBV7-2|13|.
TGTGCCAGCAGCTTAGAAAGCACAGATACGCAGTATTTT
CASSLESTDTQYF